One sample yielded the 32 T cell receptor beta chains listed below, sequenced in a study of naive and memory T cell subsets. Two oligonucleotides, mixed equimolar, formed the beta constant-region primer covering TRBC1 and TRBC2. Four rounds of PCR amplified the ligated cDNA using nested alpha and beta constant-region primers plus SP2. MiXCR was run by TCRdb on the UMI-ligation and nested PCR reads, yielding one entry per CDR3 protein. This table holds just over 80,000 distinct CDR3 sequences, 9% found once. Sequencing was performed on naive CD8+ T cells from blood. These receptors came from a human donor in good health.

This clonotype has a handful of counts. This clone may be a read error of a much larger clone one base away. The chain recombines TRBV11-2 with TRBJ2-7, with D possibly called TRBD1 or TRBD2 (5 bases each). The CDR3 extends over 13 amino acids. Per the germline V gene, CDR1 is SGHAT and CDR2 is FQNNGV. V was cut by 1 base and J by 2 bases, with 6 bases left in between. In nucleotides, the CDR3 is TGTGCCAGCAGCTTAGGGGACGCCTACGAGCAGTACTTC. Its protein is CASSLGDAYEQYF.

Many counts were recorded for this clonotype. The V gene is TRBV6-1, the J gene TRBJ1-1, with a tentative D call TRBD1 (5 bases). Trimming took off 3 bases at V and 5 bases at J, with 7 bases between the two ends. CDR3 length equals 12 residues. Germline assignment: CDR1 MNHNS and CDR2 SASEGT. DNA of the CDR3: TGTGCCAGCAGTGACAGGGTAACTGAAGCTTTCTTT. It specifies CASSDRVTEAFF.

This clonotype was observed a few times. This chain uses TRBV27 with TRBJ1-5; D ambiguous. The CDR3 totals 14 residues. Germline CDR1 is MNHEY and CDR2 is SMNVEV (reference sequence). The germline V and J ends were trimmed by 5 bases and 4 bases, with 12 bases remaining between them. CDR3 bases: TGTGCCAGCAGTCCTCTGGACTGGAATCAGCCCCAGCATTTT. It codes for CASSPLDWNQPQHF.

This clonotype was counted a few times. The chain carries TRBV4-3 and TRBJ2-7; 8 positions match TRBD1. The ends lost 0 bases at V and 0 bases at J; junction bases unmatched: 4. This CDR3 has 16 amino acids. The V gene's germline CDR1 is LGHNA and CDR2 YSLEER. The DNA of the CDR3 is TGCGCCAGCAGCCAAGAGAGGACAGGGAGCTCCTACGAGCAGTACTTC. The encoded protein is CASSQERTGSSYEQYF.

This chain connects TRBV6-6 to TRBJ2-1, with TRBD2 matching over 11 bases. J gave up 7 bases and V 0 bases, and 8 bases lay outside the gene matches. The CDR3 consists of 17 residues. CDR1 MNHNY and CDR2 SVGAGI come from the germline V gene (reference sequence). This CDR3 is CASSYSAPASGRNEQFF. CDR3 bases: TGTGCCAGCAGTTACTCGGCCCCGGCTAGCGGGAGGAATGAGCAGTTCTTC.

The V and J genes are TRBV24-1 and TRBJ2-1; D not resolved. Per germline, CDR1 KGHDR and CDR2 SFDVKD. The CDR3 consists of 13 residues. Trimming took off 1 base at V and 8 bases at J, with 8 bases between the two ends. Here the CDR3 DNA reads TGTGCCACCAGTGATTTAGGAGCTGATGAGCAGTTCTTC. This encodes CATSDLGADEQFF.

This chain joins TRBV12-3 or TRBV12-4 and TRBJ2-1; 7 bases line up with TRBD2. The CDR3 has 16 amino acids. V shed 5 bases, J shed 0 bases, and the junction held 7 bases outside the gene matches. CDR3 region: CASSPLAANSYNEQFF. Written as DNA, the CDR3 is TGTGCCAGCAGTCCTCTAGCGGCTAACTCCTACAATGAGCAGTTCTTC.

This clonotype was observed a handful of times. The rearrangement uses TRBV20-1 and TRBJ2-1; no clear D gene. In germline, CDR1 is DFQATT, CDR2 SNEGSKA (reference sequence). The CDR3 is 13 amino acids. V was pared by 0 bases and J by 3 bases, with 6 bases between. For the CDR3, the DNA is TGCAGTGCTAGAGATCGGAGCTACAATGAGCAGTTCTTC. It codes for CSARDRSYNEQFF.

This clonotype was picked up many times. The chain has TRBV5-5 and TRBJ2-7, with D perhaps being TRBD1 or TRBD2 (5 bases each). The germline V gene has CDR1 SGHKS and CDR2 YYEKEE (reference sequence). The CDR3 sequence is 14 residues long. V lost 2 bases to trimming and J lost 5 bases, with 14 bases between them. The CDR3 DNA reads TGTGCCAGCAGCTTTTGGGCAGGGACGGACGAGCAGTACTTC. This gives the protein CASSFWAGTDEQYF. The whole variable domain, remainder taken from reference TRBV5-5 and TRBJ2-7, is DAGVTQSPTHLIKTRGQQVTLRCSPISGHKSVSWYQQVLGQGPQFIFQYYEKEERGRGNFPDRFSARQFPNYSSELNVNALLLGDSALYLCASSFWAGTDEQYFGPGTRLTVT.

This clonotype occurred a few times. This chain joins TRBV6-6 and TRBJ2-5; the match to TRBD2 covers 9 bases. V lost 0 bases, J lost 5 bases, and 16 bases stayed unmatched. This CDR3 comprises 19 residues. Germline V gene lookup returns CDR1 MNHNY and CDR2 SVGAGI (reference sequence). CDR3 bases: TGTGCCAGCAGTTACTCCTCCGGCGGGGTGGCGGGAGGGCCTGAGACCCAGTACTTC. This encodes CASSYSSGGVAGGPETQYF.

This sequence joins TRBV27 and TRBJ1-5; no clear D gene. V dropped 5 bases and J dropped 1 base, with 18 bases sitting between them. The germline gives CDR1 MNHEY, CDR2 SMNVEV (reference sequence). The CDR3 is 17 amino acids. The CDR3 DNA follows: TGTGCCAGCAGTCCCTACCCGGGAAAAGGAAGCAATCAGCCCCAGCATTTT. This encodes CASSPYPGKGSNQPQHF.

V usage is TRBV7-6 and J usage is TRBJ2-1; 7 nucleotides line up with TRBD2. The CDR3 consists of 17 residues. The trim removed 1 base at V and 5 bases at J, leaving 11 bases unmatched. Germline V gene sequence: CDR1 SGHVS, CDR2 FNYEAQ. The CDR3 spells CASSLDLWRERDNEQFF. The CDR3 nucleotides are TGTGCCAGCAGCTTAGATCTTTGGCGGGAGCGTGACAATGAGCAGTTCTTC.

The V call is TRBV6-2 or TRBV6-3, the J call TRBJ2-1, with D tentatively TRBD1 or TRBD2 (7 bases each). V gave up 4 bases and J gave up 8 bases, with 15 bases separating them. Germline V gene lookup returns CDR1 MNHEY and CDR2 SVGEGT. The CDR3 totals 14 residues. CDR3 amino acids: CASSFDRAGDEQFF. CDR3 nucleotide sequence: TGTGCCAGCAGTTTCGACAGGGCGGGGGATGAGCAGTTCTTC.

This clonotype was seen a few times. The chain combines TRBV6-2 or TRBV6-3 with TRBJ2-3, with a possible D match to TRBD1 (5 bases). Germline CDR1 reads MNHEY; CDR2 reads SVGEGT. V lost 9 bases and J 3 bases, leaving 13 bases between the germline ends. The CDR3 is made up of 13 amino acids. CDR3 DNA sequence: TGTGCCAGAAAAGGGGATTGGACAGATACGCAGTATTTT. This sequence encodes CARKGDWTDTQYF.

The chain is built from TRBV7-3 and TRBJ2-1; no firm D call. Germline lookup yields CDR1 SGHTA and CDR2 FQGTGA. The V end was cut by 3 bases, the J end by 2 bases, with 11 bases between. The CDR3 is 15 residues long. CDR3 DNA sequence: TGTGCCAGCAGCTTTAAGTCCTCCACCTACAATGAGCAGTTCTTC. Its protein product is CASSFKSSTYNEQFF.

This clonotype was picked up a small number of times. One end of the junction varies from germline; a read error may be responsible. This sequence joins TRBV7-2 and TRBJ1-1; the match to TRBD1 covers 11 bases. The germline V gene encodes CDR1 SGHTA and CDR2 FQGNSA. This CDR3 has 14 residues. In DNA form, the CDR3 reads TGTGCCAGCAGCTCATGGACAGGGGGCACTGAAGCATTCTTT. Amino acid sequence: CASSSWTGGTEAFF.

This clonotype appeared a few times. V usage is TRBV6-2 or TRBV6-3 and J usage is TRBJ2-5; D tentatively fits TRBD1 or TRBD2 (5 bases each). V gave up 5 bases and J gave up 2 bases, with 12 bases separating them. From germline, CDR1 is MNHEY and CDR2 SVGEGT. The CDR3 is made up of 14 amino acids. The CDR3 nucleotides read TGTGCCAGCAGTAACGGGGCAGAACAAGAGACCCAGTACTTC. It translates to CASSNGAEQETQYF.

There are a few counts of this clonotype. J is TRBJ1-2 and V is TRBV7-9; D is perhaps TRBD1 (6 bases). Germline values: CDR1 SEHNR, CDR2 FQNEAQ (reference sequence). V was trimmed by 1 base and J by 4 bases, leaving 16 bases between them. This CDR3 is built from 16 residues. The CDR3 sequence is CASSLDAGAPTYGYTF. In DNA, the CDR3 is TGTGCCAGCAGCTTAGATGCAGGGGCCCCTACCTATGGCTACACCTTC.

This clonotype appeared many times. V is TRBV14 and J is TRBJ2-7; 9 bases agree with TRBD2. J was trimmed by 2 bases and V by 1 base; bases with no gene match: 9. Germline V gene sequence: CDR1 SGHDN, CDR2 FVKESK. The CDR3 is 17 residues long. CDR3 sequence (DNA): TGTGCCAGCAGCCAAGTTGGTAGCGGGAGTTACACCTACGAGCAGTACTTC. Amino acids: CASSQVGSGSYTYEQYF. The variable domain in full, completed from reference TRBV14 and TRBJ2-7, reads EAGVTQFPSHSVIEKGQTVTLRCDPISGHDNLYWYRRVMGKEIKFLLHFVKESKQDESGMPNNRFLAERTGGTYSTLKVQPAELEDSGVYFCASSQVGSGSYTYEQYFGPGTRLTVT.

The chain recombines TRBV9 with TRBJ1-1, with TRBD1 as a possible D gene (6 bases). The CDR3 loop spans 16 amino acids. Germline CDR1 is SGDLS and CDR2 is YYNGEE. V lost 4 bases, J lost 3 bases, and 19 bases lay in between. For the CDR3, the DNA is TGTGCCAGCAGCTCCGGGACAATCCGCCCTGACACTGAAGCTTTCTTT. This sequence encodes CASSSGTIRPDTEAFF.

This clonotype came up many times. The gene calls are TRBV7-9 and TRBJ2-1; no reliable D call. Germline V gene data show CDR1 as SEHNR and CDR2 as FQNEAQ (reference sequence). V was pared by 5 bases and J by 5 bases, with 7 bases between. The CDR3 runs 12 residues. Written as DNA, the CDR3 is TGTGCCAGCAGCGTTGAAGACAATGAGCAGTTCTTC. Amino acid sequence: CASSVEDNEQFF.

The V call is TRBV25-1, the J call TRBJ1-1; no firm D call. Germline CDR1 and CDR2: MGHDK and SYGVNS. The CDR3 is 13 residues long. The V end was cut by 5 bases, the J end by 4 bases, with 11 bases between. The CDR3 loop is CASSSQVGTEAFF. In DNA form, the CDR3 reads TGTGCCAGCAGTTCTCAAGTGGGCACTGAAGCTTTCTTT.

The genes are TRBV12-3 or TRBV12-4 and TRBJ2-1, with 9 bases aligning to TRBD2. The J segment lost 5 bases and the V segment lost 6 bases, leaving 8 bases of the junction unmatched. The CDR3 is 15 amino acids. The CDR3 region is CASSPPGLAHNEQFF. CDR3 DNA sequence: TGTGCCAGCAGCCCCCCGGGACTAGCCCACAATGAGCAGTTCTTC.

This clonotype was picked up many times. The chain joins TRBV14 to TRBJ1-1; no clear D gene. The CDR3 is 14 amino acids. Germline V lookup: CDR1 SGHDN, CDR2 FVKESK. The V gene lost 4 bases and the J gene lost 0 bases, with 9 bases spanning the gap. The CDR3 DNA reads TGTGCCAGCAGCCTGTGGAAGATGAACACTGAAGCTTTCTTT. This translates into CASSLWKMNTEAFF.

V is TRBV29-1 and J is TRBJ2-7; D perhaps matches TRBD2 (6 bases). In germline, CDR1 is SQVTM, CDR2 ANQGSEA. CDR3 length equals 14 residues. V gave up 4 bases and J gave up 3 bases, with 16 bases separating them. The CDR3 DNA sequence: TGCAGCGTTGTGGACTATGGGACCTTCTACGAGCAGTACTTC. As protein: CSVVDYGTFYEQYF.

This chain connects TRBV5-1 to TRBJ2-2; D perhaps matches TRBD2 (6 bases). In germline, CDR1 is SGHRS, CDR2 YFSETQ. The germline V and J ends were trimmed by 2 bases and 1 base, with 6 bases remaining between them. CDR3 length: 14 residues. CDR3 in amino acids: CASSFSGNTGELFF. The CDR3 DNA reads TGCGCCAGCAGCTTTAGCGGGAACACCGGGGAGCTGTTTTTT.

This clonotype has ten or more counts. V gene TRBV6-5 combines with J gene TRBJ1-4; maybe TRBD1 (5 bases). CDR3 size: 15 residues. Trimming left V 2 bases short and J 5 bases short, with 12 bases between. The germline CDR1 and CDR2 sequences are MNHEY and SVGAGI. CDR3 in DNA: TGTGCCAGCAGTTACGGTGGACACATAAATGAAAAACTGTTTTTT. Translation: CASSYGGHINEKLFF.

This clonotype has ten or more counts. The chain has TRBV6-9 and TRBJ2-5; TRBD1 matches at 8 bases. V lost 0 bases to trimming and J lost 4 bases; unmatched junction nucleotides: 7. This CDR3 contains 16 residues. CDR1 and CDR2 (germline): MNHGY, SVAAGI. CDR3 loop: CASSYSGPTGGETQYF. CDR3 in DNA: TGTGCCAGCAGTTATTCGGGTCCAACAGGGGGAGAGACCCAGTACTTC.

This clonotype came up many times. V gene TRBV7-8 combines with J gene TRBJ1-1; TRBD1 matches 7 bases. Germline-derived CDR1 and CDR2 are SGHVS and FQNEAQ. Trimming cost V 5 bases and J 4 bases; bases outside gene matches: 7. The CDR3 is 14 residues long. In nucleotides, the CDR3 is TGTGCCAGCAGCCCCGGGACAGAAATCACTGAAGCTTTCTTT. Translation: CASSPGTEITEAFF.

This clonotype was recorded at least ten times. The chain recombines TRBV5-6 with TRBJ2-1; 7 bases agree with TRBD2. In germline, CDR1 is SGHDT, CDR2 YYEEEE. The length of the CDR3 is 14 residues. The V segment lost 5 bases and the J segment 5 bases; nucleotides outside the gene matches: 7. CDR3 residues: CASSWGGGNNEQFF. The CDR3 nucleotides are TGTGCCAGCAGTTGGGGGGGAGGAAACAATGAGCAGTTCTTC.

This clonotype has a count of ten or more. The chain carries TRBV24-1 and TRBJ2-7; 8 positions agree with TRBD1. Trimming at V came to 3 bases and at J to 5 bases, leaving 11 bases not matched to a gene. This CDR3 comprises 16 residues. CDR1 and CDR2 (germline): KGHDR, SFDVKD. The CDR3 region has the DNA TGTGCCACCAGTGATGCGGGAACAGGGGGGAAAAACGAGCAGTACTTC. This encodes CATSDAGTGGKNEQYF.

There are many counts of this clonotype. The rearrangement joins TRBV7-9 to TRBJ1-5, with 8 bases that match TRBD1. The CDR3 is 16 amino acids. V shed 1 base, J shed 4 bases, and the junction held 6 bases outside the gene matches. Germline lookup yields CDR1 SEHNR and CDR2 FQNEAQ (reference sequence). CDR3: CASSLGGTGGNQPQHF. The CDR3 nucleotides read TGTGCCAGCAGCTTAGGAGGGACAGGTGGGAATCAGCCCCAGCATTTT.